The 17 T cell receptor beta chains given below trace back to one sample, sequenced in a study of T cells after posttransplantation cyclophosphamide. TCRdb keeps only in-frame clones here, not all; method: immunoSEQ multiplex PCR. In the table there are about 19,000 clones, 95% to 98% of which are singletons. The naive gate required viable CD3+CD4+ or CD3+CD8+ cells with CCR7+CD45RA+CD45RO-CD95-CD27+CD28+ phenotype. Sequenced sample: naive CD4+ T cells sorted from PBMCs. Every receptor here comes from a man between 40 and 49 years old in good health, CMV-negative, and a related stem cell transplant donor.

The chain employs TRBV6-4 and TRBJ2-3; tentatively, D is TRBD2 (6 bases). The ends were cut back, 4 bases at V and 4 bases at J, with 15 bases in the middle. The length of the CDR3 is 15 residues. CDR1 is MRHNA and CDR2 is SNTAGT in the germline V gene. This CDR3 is CASSGVAALADTQYF. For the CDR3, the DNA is TGTGCCAGCAGTGGAGTAGCGGCCCTGGCAGATACGCAGTATTTT.

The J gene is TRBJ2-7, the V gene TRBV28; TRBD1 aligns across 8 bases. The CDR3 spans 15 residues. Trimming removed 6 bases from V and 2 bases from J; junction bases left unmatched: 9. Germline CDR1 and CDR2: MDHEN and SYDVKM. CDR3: CASSHGGDRTYEQYF. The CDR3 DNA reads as TGTGCCAGCAGCCACGGCGGGGACAGGACCTACGAGCAGTACTTC.

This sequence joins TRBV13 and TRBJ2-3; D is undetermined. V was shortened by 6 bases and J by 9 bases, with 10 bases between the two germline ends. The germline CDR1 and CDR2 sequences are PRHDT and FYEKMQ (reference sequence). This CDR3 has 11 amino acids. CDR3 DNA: TGTGCCAGCAGACAAAAGAACACGCAGTATTTT. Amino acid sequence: CASRQKNTQYF.

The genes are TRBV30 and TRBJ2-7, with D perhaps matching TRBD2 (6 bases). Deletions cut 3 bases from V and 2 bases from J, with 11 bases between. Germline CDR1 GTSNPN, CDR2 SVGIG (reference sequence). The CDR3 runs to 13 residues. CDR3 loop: CAWSPGGTYEQYF. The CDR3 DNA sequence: TGTGCCTGGAGCCCCGGGGGTACCTACGAGCAGTACTTC. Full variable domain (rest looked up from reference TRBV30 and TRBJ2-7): SQTIHQWPATLVQPVGSPLSLECTVEGTSNPNLYWYRQAAGRGLQLLFYSVGIGQISSEVPQNLSASRPQDRQFILSSKKLLLSDSGFYLCAWSPGGTYEQYFGPGTRLTVT.

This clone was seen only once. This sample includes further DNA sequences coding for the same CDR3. The DNA for the CDR3 is TGTGCCAGCAGTGAAGAACTAGCGGGAGTTCTCGGGGAGCTGTTTTTT. Amino acids: CASSEELAGVLGELFF. This chain connects TRBV6-1 to TRBJ2-2, with 11 bases fitting TRBD2. Per the germline V gene, CDR1 is MNHNS and CDR2 is SASEGT. The CDR3 consists of 16 residues. The J segment lost 7 bases and the V segment lost 1 base, leaving 5 bases of the junction unmatched.

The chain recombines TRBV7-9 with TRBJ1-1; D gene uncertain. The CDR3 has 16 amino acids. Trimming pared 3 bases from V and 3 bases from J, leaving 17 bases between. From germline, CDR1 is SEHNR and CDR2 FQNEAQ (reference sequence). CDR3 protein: CASSLWRGQVYTEAFF. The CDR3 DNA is TGTGCCAGCAGCTTGTGGCGTGGGCAGGTGTACACTGAAGCTTTCTTT. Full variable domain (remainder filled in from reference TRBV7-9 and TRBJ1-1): DTGVSQNPRHKITKRGQNVTFRCDPISEHNRLYWYRQTLGQGPEFLTYFQNEAQLEKSRLLSDRFSAERPKGSFSTLEIQRTEQGDSAMYLCASSLWRGQVYTEAFFGQGTRLTVV.

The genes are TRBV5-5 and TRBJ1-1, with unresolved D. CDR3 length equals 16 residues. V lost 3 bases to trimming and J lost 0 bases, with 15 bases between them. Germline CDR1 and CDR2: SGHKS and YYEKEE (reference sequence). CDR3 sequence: CASSSPYMEVNTEAFF. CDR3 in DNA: TGTGCCAGCAGCTCCCCCTATATGGAGGTGAACACTGAAGCTTTCTTT.

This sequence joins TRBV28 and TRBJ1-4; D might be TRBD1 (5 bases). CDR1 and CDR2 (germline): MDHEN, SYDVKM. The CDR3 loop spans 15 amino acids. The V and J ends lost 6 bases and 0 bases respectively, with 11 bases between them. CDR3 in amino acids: CASRRRQTTNEKLFF. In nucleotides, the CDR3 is TGTGCCAGCAGGCGGAGACAGACAACTAATGAAAAACTGTTTTTT.

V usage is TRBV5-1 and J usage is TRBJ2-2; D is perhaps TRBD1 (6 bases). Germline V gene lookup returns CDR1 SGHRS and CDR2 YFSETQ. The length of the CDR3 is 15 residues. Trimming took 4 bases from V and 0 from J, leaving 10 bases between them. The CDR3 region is CASSPGTSNTGELFF. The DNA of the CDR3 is TGCGCCAGCAGCCCCGGGACATCGAACACCGGGGAGCTGTTTTTT.

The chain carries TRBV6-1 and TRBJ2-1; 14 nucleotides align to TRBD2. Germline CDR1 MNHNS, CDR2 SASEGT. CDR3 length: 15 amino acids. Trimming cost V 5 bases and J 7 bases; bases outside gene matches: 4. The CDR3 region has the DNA TGTGCCAGCAGTTTCGGGACTAGCGGGAGAAATGAGCAGTTCTTC. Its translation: CASSFGTSGRNEQFF.

CDR3 sequence (DNA): TGCGCCAGCAGCTCCCTGGGGAGCGGGACTAGCACAGATACGCAGTATTTT. It translates to CASSSLGSGTSTDTQYF. The V gene is TRBV4-3, the J gene TRBJ2-3, with TRBD2 identical over 7 bases. V shed 5 bases and J 0 bases; nucleotides not matched to a gene: 11. Germline CDR1 and CDR2: LGHNA and YSLEER. The CDR3 has 17 residues.

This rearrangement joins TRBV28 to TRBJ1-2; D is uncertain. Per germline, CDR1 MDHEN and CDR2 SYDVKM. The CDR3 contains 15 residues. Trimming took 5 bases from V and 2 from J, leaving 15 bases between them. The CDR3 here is CASSPESRSNYGYTF. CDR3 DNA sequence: TGTGCCAGCAGTCCCGAAAGTCGGTCGAACTATGGCTACACCTTC.

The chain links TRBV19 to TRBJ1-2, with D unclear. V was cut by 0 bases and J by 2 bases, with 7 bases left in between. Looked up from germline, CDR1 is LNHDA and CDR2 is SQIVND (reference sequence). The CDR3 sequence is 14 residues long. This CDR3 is CASSIDSLNYGYTF. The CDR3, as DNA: TGTGCCAGTAGTATAGATTCTCTGAACTATGGCTACACCTTC.

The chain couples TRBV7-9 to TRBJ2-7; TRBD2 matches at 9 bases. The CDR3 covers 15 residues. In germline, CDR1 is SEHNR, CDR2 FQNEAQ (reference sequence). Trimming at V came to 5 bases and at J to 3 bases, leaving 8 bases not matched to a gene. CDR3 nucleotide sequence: TGTGCCAGCAGCCATAGCGGGAGCGGCGGCTACGAGCAGTACTTC. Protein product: CASSHSGSGGYEQYF.

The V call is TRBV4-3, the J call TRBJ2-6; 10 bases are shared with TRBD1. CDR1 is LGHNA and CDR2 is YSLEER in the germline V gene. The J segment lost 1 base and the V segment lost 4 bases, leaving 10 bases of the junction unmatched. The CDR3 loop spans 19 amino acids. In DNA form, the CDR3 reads TGCGCCAGCAGCCCCCGGTTGGGGACAGGGGCTTCTGGGGCCAACGTCCTGACTTTC. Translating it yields CASSPRLGTGASGANVLTF.

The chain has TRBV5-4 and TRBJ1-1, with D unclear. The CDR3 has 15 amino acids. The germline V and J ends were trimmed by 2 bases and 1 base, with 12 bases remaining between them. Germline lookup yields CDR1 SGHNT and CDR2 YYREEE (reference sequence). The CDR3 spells CASSFLLGANTEAFF. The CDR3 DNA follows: TGTGCCAGCAGCTTTCTTTTGGGAGCGAACACTGAAGCTTTCTTT.

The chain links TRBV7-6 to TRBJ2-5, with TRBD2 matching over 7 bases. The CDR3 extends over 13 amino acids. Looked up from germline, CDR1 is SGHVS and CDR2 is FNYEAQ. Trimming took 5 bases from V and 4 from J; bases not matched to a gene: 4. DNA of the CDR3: TGTGCCAGCAGCGGCAGCGGGATAGAGACCCAGTACTTC. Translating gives CASSGSGIETQYF.